These T cell receptor beta chains were read from a single sample in a study of post-analysis software for immune sequencing data. Via MiXCR, TCRdb re-called the PCR reads, giving one row per CDR3 protein. Of 750,000 to 950,000 distinct CDR3 sequences listed, 40% to 55% were seen once; the top ten hold 4.9%. Material for sequencing was blood. These receptors all come from a girl aged 10 to 17 with multiple sclerosis. Both conserved end residues are part of each CDR3. The order of the fields is clone size, V gene, J gene, D gene, CDR3 DNA, CDR3 protein. D genes are given only for firm matches. Clone size appears in some rows only: once, few, many, or a class for an expanded clone.

-	TRBV6-2/TRBV6-3	TRBJ2-1	-	TGTGCCAGCAGTTATCCGAGTAGCGGCAATGAGCAGTTCTTC	CASSYPSSGNEQFF
-	TRBV25-1	TRBJ1-4	-	TGTGCCAGCACGGCTGGGGGGACCGCAACTAATGAAAAACTGTTTTTT	CASTAGGTATNEKLFF
few	TRBV6-2/TRBV6-3	TRBJ2-1	-	TGTGCCAGCACGGGGGCAGGGTCCTACAATGAGCAGTTCTTC	CASTGAGSYNEQFF
-	TRBV10-3	TRBJ1-5	-	TGTGCCATCAAGGCAGGGGATAGCAATCAGCCCCAGCATTTT	CAIKAGDSNQPQHF
once	TRBV12-3/TRBV12-4	TRBJ2-7	TRBD1	TGTGCCAGCAGGGCGGGGACAGGGGCGTCCGAGCAGTACTTC	CASRAGTGASEQYF
few	TRBV20-1	TRBJ2-7	TRBD1	TGCAGTGCTAGAGTGATCGGGACAGGGTCCTACGAGCAGTACTTC	CSARVIGTGSYEQYF
-	TRBV7-2	TRBJ1-6	-	TGTGCCAGCAGCTATGGGACGGCTAGCTCCTATAATTCACCCCTCCACTTT	CASSYGTASSYNSPLHF
-	TRBV9	TRBJ2-3	-	TGTGCCAGCAGCGGCGCAGCGGAGAGGGACACAGATACGCAGTATTTT	CASSGAAERDTDTQYF
few	TRBV6-6	TRBJ2-3	-	TGTGCCAGCAGTTTAGGACTGCAGACAGATACGCAGTATTTT	CASSLGLQTDTQYF
few	TRBV6-2/TRBV6-3	TRBJ2-7	-	TGTGCCAGCAGTTACTCGGGGGTTACCTACGAGCAGTACTTC	CASSYSGVTYEQYF
-	TRBV25-1	TRBJ2-5	-	TGTGCCAGCAGTGAAATAACGAGTAGAATAGAGACCCAGTACTTC	CASSEITSRIETQYF
few	TRBV5-4	TRBJ2-7	TRBD1	TGTGCCAGCAGCTACCCGGGACAGGGCCACTACGAGCAGTACTTC	CASSYPGQGHYEQYF
-	TRBV10-3	TRBJ2-7	TRBD1	TGTGCCACCACCACAGGGGGGCTCTACGAGCAGTACTTC	CATTTGGLYEQYF
-	TRBV7-8	TRBJ1-4	TRBD1	TGTGCCAGCACCCCGGGGGGGACAGGTTTTGAAAAACTGTTTTTT	CASTPGGTGFEKLFF
many	TRBV14	TRBJ2-3	-	TGTGCCAGCAGCCAAGATACAGATACGCAGTATTTT	CASSQDTDTQYF
-	TRBV9	TRBJ1-5	-	TGTGCGCAAAAGGGGGGGGAAAATAGCAATCAGCCCCAGCATTTT	CAQKGGENSNQPQHF
-	TRBV12-3/TRBV12-4	TRBJ2-5	-	TGTGCCAGCAGTTTATCGCGACCAACCTTTCAGACCCAGTACTTC	CASSLSRPTFQTQYF
few	TRBV28	TRBJ1-6	-	TGTGCCTCCTACCGGGACCAAAATTCACCCCTCCACTTT	CASYRDQNSPLHF
-	TRBV20-1	TRBJ1-4	-	TGCAGTGCTAGATCGACGACTAATGAAAAACTGTTTTTT	CSARSTTNEKLFF
-	TRBV2	TRBJ2-1	TRBD1	TGTGCCAGCACCCGGGACAGGGCGAATGAGCAGTTCTTC	CASTRDRANEQFF
few	TRBV20-1	TRBJ2-3	TRBD2	TGCAGTGCCCGGATACTAGCGGGTACGGTACAGTGGACAGATACGCAGTATTTT	CSARILAGTVQWTDTQYF
-	TRBV10-3	TRBJ2-1	-	TGTGCCATCACCCCTGGCAGGACAACGGAGCAGTTCTTC	CAITPGRTTEQFF
-	TRBV3-1	TRBJ2-7	-	TGTGCCAGCAGCCCCGAACTAGCCCACGAGCAGTACTTC	CASSPELAHEQYF
few	TRBV20-1	TRBJ2-3	-	TGCAGTGCTAGAGTGGGGACCTACACCACAGATACGCAGTATTTT	CSARVGTYTTDTQYF
few	TRBV5-5	TRBJ2-3	-	TGTGCCAGCAGCTTGTATTGGGACGACACAGATACGCAGTATTTT	CASSLYWDDTDTQYF
-	TRBV7-9	TRBJ1-2	-	TGTGCCGGCAGCTTAGGGTCGTATGGCTACACCTTC	CAGSLGSYGYTF
-	TRBV5-1	TRBJ1-2	-	TGCGCCAGCAGCTATCAGATCGGGTATGGCTACACCTTC	CASSYQIGYGYTF
-	TRBV20-1	TRBJ1-4	-	TGCAGTGCAAAGATGGCAGAAAACTATGAAAAACTGTTTTTT	CSAKMAENYEKLFF
-	TRBV20-1	TRBJ2-7	TRBD2	TGCAGTGCTAGGCGGGGACTAGCGGCTCAAGAGCAGTACTTC	CSARRGLAAQEQYF
few	TRBV28	TRBJ2-3	-	TGTGCCAGCAGCCGTAGCGTGAACACAGATACGCAGTATTTT	CASSRSVNTDTQYF
few	TRBV4-3	TRBJ2-7	-	TGCGCCAGCAGCGCGGACAAGTTTTCCTACGAGCAGTACTTC	CASSADKFSYEQYF
few	TRBV20-1	TRBJ2-5	-	TGCAGTGCTAGGCCAGGGGGGAGCATGAAGAAGACCCAGTACTTC	CSARPGGSMKKTQYF
-	TRBV2	TRBJ2-5	-	TGTGCCAGCACCAGGGATCTCACGCAAGAGACCCAGTACTTC	CASTRDLTQETQYF
-	TRBV14	TRBJ2-7	-	TGTGCCAGCAGCCAAGATTCCAGTCGACGTCTATCAGAGCAGTACTTC	CASSQDSSRRLSEQYF
-	TRBV12-3/TRBV12-4	TRBJ2-1	-	TGTGCCAGCAGTTTAGGGGCCAGGGGCGTCGAGCAGTTCTTC	CASSLGARGVEQFF
few	TRBV11-2	TRBJ1-1	-	TGTGCCAGCAGCCGAACTCAGGGTTCGGCTGAAGCTTTCTTT	CASSRTQGSAEAFF
-	TRBV20-1	TRBJ1-1	-	TGCAGTGCTAGAGCCAAGGGGAACACTGAAGCTTTCTTT	CSARAKGNTEAFF
few	TRBV7-9	TRBJ2-3	TRBD2	TGTGCCAGCAGCCCCGGGACTAGCGGAGGAGATACGCAGTATTTT	CASSPGTSGGDTQYF
few	TRBV7-2	TRBJ1-2	-	TGTGCCAGCAGCTTCGACACAGGGTCTGGCTATGGCTACACCTTC	CASSFDTGSGYGYTF
-	TRBV20-1	TRBJ2-1	TRBD2	TGCAGTGCTAGAGGCCTGCTAGCGGGAGGGCACAATGAGCAGTTCTTC	CSARGLLAGGHNEQFF
-	TRBV25-1	TRBJ1-1	TRBD1	TGTGCCTCTGCCAAACGGGACAGGGACACTGAAGCTTTCTTT	CASAKRDRDTEAFF
few	TRBV29-1	TRBJ1-5	-	TGCAGCGTTGGAGTAGACAGCGGGCAGCCCCAGCATTTT	CSVGVDSGQPQHF
once	TRBV20-1	TRBJ1-2	-	TGCAGTGCTAGAGAGGACAGTTCTGGCTACACCTTC	CSAREDSSGYTF
-	TRBV6-6	TRBJ1-5	-	TGTGCCAGCAGTTACTTGGGCGGGGGGCCTCGCAATCAGCCCCAGCATTTT	CASSYLGGGPRNQPQHF
few	TRBV5-1	TRBJ2-7	TRBD2	TGCGCCAGCAGCAGTGGGACTAGCGGGAGTGTCGAGCAGTACTTC	CASSSGTSGSVEQYF
-	TRBV20-1	TRBJ2-5	-	TGCAGTGCTAGAGAGCGCTCGAAGACCCAGTACTTC	CSARERSKTQYF
-	TRBV10-1	TRBJ2-3	TRBD1	TGCGCCAGCAGTGCGGGGACAGGGGGCACAGATACGCAGTATTTT	CASSAGTGGTDTQYF
-	TRBV9	TRBJ2-1	-	TGTGCCAGCAGCTTGGGACGGATCCTTAATTCTGATGAGCAGTTCTTC	CASSLGRILNSDEQFF
-	TRBV20-1	TRBJ2-7	TRBD2	TGCAGTGCCACGGATGGGCTTTTTGGGACTAGCGGGAGTCGGGAGTCCTACGAGCAGTACTTC	CSATDGLFGTSGSRESYEQYF
-	TRBV4-1	TRBJ2-5	-	TGCGCCAGCAGCCAAGCAGGGGGGTACCAAGAGACCCAGTACTTC	CASSQAGGYQETQYF
-	TRBV11-2	TRBJ2-1	-	TGTGCCAGCAGCTTACAGGGCTCCTACAATGAGCAGTTCTTC	CASSLQGSYNEQFF
-	TRBV4-3	TRBJ1-6	-	TGCGCCAGCAGTGCAGGGAGAGCGTTTGCCCTCCACTTT	CASSAGRAFALHF
-	TRBV9	TRBJ2-1	TRBD2	TGTGCCAGCAGCCCTAGCGGGAGTAGGGACAATGAGCAGTTCTTC	CASSPSGSRDNEQFF
few	TRBV7-9	TRBJ2-3	TRBD2	TGTGCCAGCAGCTTACTCCTAGCGGGGACCACAGATACGCAGTATTTT	CASSLLLAGTTDTQYF